Reported below is one T cell receptor beta chain. Its antigen is not yet known. No much larger clonotype is one base removed from it; base qualities were not supplied. The treatment or condition tag for this specimen amounts to: in vitro stimulation with specific CMV peptide epitopes to enrich CMV-specific T cells. V is cut by 5 bases and J by 1 base, and the space between the germline ends is 8 bases. As encoded in the germline V gene (reference sequence), CDR1 is LNHDA while CDR2 is SQIVND. The CDR3 runs 13 residues from the cysteine to the phenylalanine. The entry retains the CDR3 DNA only, 39 bases that are in frame from base 1. These data belong to a study of T cell repertoires in cytomegalovirus infection (dated by TCRdb to the late 2010s). For context, the study as a whole: Peptide stimulations targeted recently identified HLA-C-restricted CMV epitopes, whose presentation resists viral immunomodulation, together with well-studied HLA-B-restricted epitopes. The HLA type of each donor mattered for the analysis, because public TCR beta signatures pointed to carriage of CMV infection along with the matching HLA type. Overall results and qualifications from the work: The ex vivo response was dominated by HLA-C-restricted CMV-specific TCR beta clonotypes, which also provided the single most frequent clonotype in two of eight donors. Cumulative frequency of public TCR beta family members discriminated carriers of CMV infection plus the relevant HLA type in this cohort and an independent 352-donor cohort.

Sequencing instrument: Illumina HiSeq 1500. TCRdb took the public reads, trimmed them with fastp at Q25, ran MiXCR for clone calling and kept in-frame beta chains. Rows are unified per CDR3 protein, each entry keeping the most common DNA and genes. The table for this sample lists fewer than 85,000 distinct CDR3 sequences; approximately 43% of them were counted only once. The top ten constitute 85% to 95% of the sample. The input for sequencing was CD8+ T cells from cultured PBMCs, taken from culture after CMV antigen stimulation. This TCR came from a human donor in good health (CMV status not recorded). Some clones in this sample may be carry-over from other donors' samples. The sequence links TRBV19 to TRBJ1-1, with a tentative D gene TRBD1 over 5 matching bases. CDR3 loop: CASSAGTNTEAFF. The DNA sequence is given as TGTGCCAGTAGTGCCGGGACGAACACTGAAGCTTTCTTT.